Sequencing of this TCR beta chain was carried out in a study of blood T cell repertoires in COVID-19. The wider study: The United States, Italy and Spain supplied acute and convalescent COVID-19 samples. PBMCs, B-cell-depleted T cells, or T cells were the source of the cDNA or gDNA that made up the material.

Source study methods: How many nucleated cells were present was estimated from reference gene primer amplification. Measured with immunoSEQ multiplex PCR; TCRdb has only the in-frame clones, and not every one. From that table come the V and J calls and clone size; the DNA was used to work out D and trimming. The sample lists about 56,000 clones; about 85% were seen once. The sample comprised peripheral blood. The source is a woman aged 80 or older with acute or convalescent COVID-19.

For the CDR3, the DNA is TGTGCCAGCAGCCAAGCCGCTGGAAACACCATATATTTT. This translates into CASSQAAGNTIYF. This chain uses TRBV3-1 (or the pseudogene TRBV3-2) with TRBJ1-3; no firm D call. Per the germline V gene, CDR1 is LGHDT and CDR2 is YNNKEL (reference sequence). The CDR3 totals 13 residues. V lost 1 base and J lost 2, with 3 bases in between.